Sequencing of this T cell receptor beta chain was carried out in a study of CD8 T cells in ankylosing spondylitis. Study-level points and caveats: Some of the motif variants had earlier been found in reactive arthritis patients' fluid and blood. Clones linked to the disease showed a CD8+ phenotype. They occurred at relatively low frequencies in peripheral blood. Ankylosing spondylitis blood appeared to be characterized by a TCR beta motif of 8 or 9 highly homologous variants. Disease-linked clones reportedly showed significant enrichment in matched ankylosing spondylitis synovial fluid.

As regards this clonotype: Its antigen is not identified.

Making use of molecular barcodes, quantitative 5'-RACE generated TCR beta libraries. TCRdb reanalysed the 5' RACE reads using MiXCR and keeps one entry per CDR3 protein. Of about 220,000 distinct CDR3 sequences detected, approximately 7.3% appear once; the ten largest clones hold over 12%. The CDR3 has 15 amino acids. The V and J ends lost 5 bases and 9 bases respectively, with 20 bases between them. Germline CDR1 reads PRHDT; CDR2 reads FYEKMQ (reference sequence). The TCR originated in a male donor with ankylosing spondylitis. The sequencing input was blood, either unsorted or a sorted T cell fraction (not recorded which). The chain uses TRBV13 and TRBJ2-1; perhaps TRBD2 as D (5 bases). CDR3 sequence (DNA): TGTGCCAGCAGCCCCTCCGCGGCGGGTGTGAGTGAGCAGTTCTTC. Its translation: CASSPSAAGVSEQFF.